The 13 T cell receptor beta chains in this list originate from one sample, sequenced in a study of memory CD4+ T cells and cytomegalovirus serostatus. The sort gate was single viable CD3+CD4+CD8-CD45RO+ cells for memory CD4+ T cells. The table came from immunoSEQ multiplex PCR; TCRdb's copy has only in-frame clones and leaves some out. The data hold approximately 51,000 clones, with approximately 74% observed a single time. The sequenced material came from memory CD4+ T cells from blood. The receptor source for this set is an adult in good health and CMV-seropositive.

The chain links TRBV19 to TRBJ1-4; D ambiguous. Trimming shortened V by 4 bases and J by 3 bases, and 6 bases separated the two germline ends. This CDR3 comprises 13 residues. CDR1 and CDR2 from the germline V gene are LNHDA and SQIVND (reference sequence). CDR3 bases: TGTGCCAGTAGTACATACTCTAATGAAAAACTGTTTTTT. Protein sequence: CASSTYSNEKLFF. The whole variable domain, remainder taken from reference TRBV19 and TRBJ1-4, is DGGITQSPKYLFRKEGQNVTLSCEQNLNHDAMYWYRQDPGQGLRLIYYSQIVNDFQKGDIAEGYSVSREKKESFPLTVTSAQKNPTAFYLCASSTYSNEKLFFGSGTQLSVL.

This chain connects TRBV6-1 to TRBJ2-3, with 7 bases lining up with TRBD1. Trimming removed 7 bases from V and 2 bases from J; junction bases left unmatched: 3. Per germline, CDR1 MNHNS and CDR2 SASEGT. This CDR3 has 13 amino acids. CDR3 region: CASTGGFTDTQYF. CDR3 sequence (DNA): TGTGCCAGCACAGGGGGATTCACAGATACGCAGTATTTT.

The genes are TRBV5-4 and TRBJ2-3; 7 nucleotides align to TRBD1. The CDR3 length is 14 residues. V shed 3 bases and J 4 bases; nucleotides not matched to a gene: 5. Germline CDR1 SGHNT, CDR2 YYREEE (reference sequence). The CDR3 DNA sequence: TGTGCCAGCAGCTCAGACCAGGGGGCAGATACGCAGTATTTT. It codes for CASSSDQGADTQYF.

CDR3 in DNA: TGTGCCAGCAGTGAGACAGGGGGTCGCAATCAGCCCCAGCATTTT. Protein product: CASSETGGRNQPQHF. This chain connects TRBV6-1 to TRBJ1-5; 9 bases are shared with TRBD1. In germline, CDR1 is MNHNS, CDR2 SASEGT. This CDR3 has 15 residues. J was trimmed by 2 bases and V by 3 bases; bases with no gene match: 2.

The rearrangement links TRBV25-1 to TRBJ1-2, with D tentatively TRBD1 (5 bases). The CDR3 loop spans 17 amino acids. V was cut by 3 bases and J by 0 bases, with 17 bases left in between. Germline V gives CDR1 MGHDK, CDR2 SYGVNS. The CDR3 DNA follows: TGTGCCAGCAGTGAGGACCCGGGACCATTAGCTAACTATGGCTACACCTTC. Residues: CASSEDPGPLANYGYTF.

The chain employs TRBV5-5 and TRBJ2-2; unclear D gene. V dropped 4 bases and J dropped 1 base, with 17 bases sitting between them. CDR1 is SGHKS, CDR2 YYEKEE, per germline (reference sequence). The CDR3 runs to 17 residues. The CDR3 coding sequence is TGTGCCAGCAGCACCCAGGATGGGTGGAAGAACACCGGGGAGCTGTTTTTT. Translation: CASSTQDGWKNTGELFF.

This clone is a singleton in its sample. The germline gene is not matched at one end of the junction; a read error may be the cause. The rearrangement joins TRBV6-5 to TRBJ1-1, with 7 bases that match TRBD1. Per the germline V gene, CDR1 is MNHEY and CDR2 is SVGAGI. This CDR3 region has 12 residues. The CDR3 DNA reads TGTGCCATCAGTGCAGGGGGCACTGAAGCTTTCTTT. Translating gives CAISAGGTEAFF.

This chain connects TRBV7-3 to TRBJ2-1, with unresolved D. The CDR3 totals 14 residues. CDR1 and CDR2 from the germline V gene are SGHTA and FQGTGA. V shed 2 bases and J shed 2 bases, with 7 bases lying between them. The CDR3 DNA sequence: TGTGCCAGCAGCTTACCTGGCCCCTACAATGAGCAGTTCTTC. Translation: CASSLPGPYNEQFF. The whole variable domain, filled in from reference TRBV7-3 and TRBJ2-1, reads GAGVSQTPSNKVTEKGKYVELRCDPISGHTALYWYRQSLGQGPEFLIYFQGTGAADDSGLPNDRFFAVRPEGSVSTLKIQRTERGDSAVYLCASSLPGPYNEQFFGPGTRLTVL.

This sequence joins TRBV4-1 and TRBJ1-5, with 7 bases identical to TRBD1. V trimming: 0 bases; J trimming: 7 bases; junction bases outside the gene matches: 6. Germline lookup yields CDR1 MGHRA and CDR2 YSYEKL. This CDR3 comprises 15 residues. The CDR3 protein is CASSQEGGGRQPQHF. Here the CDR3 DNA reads TGCGCCAGCAGCCAAGAAGGAGGGGGCCGACAGCCCCAGCATTTT.

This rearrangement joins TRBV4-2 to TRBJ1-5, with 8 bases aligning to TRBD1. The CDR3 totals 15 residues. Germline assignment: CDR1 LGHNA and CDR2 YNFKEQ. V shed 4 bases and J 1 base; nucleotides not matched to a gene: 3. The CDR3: CASSRGQASNQPQHF. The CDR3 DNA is TGTGCCAGCAGCCGGGGACAGGCCAGCAATCAGCCCCAGCATTTT.

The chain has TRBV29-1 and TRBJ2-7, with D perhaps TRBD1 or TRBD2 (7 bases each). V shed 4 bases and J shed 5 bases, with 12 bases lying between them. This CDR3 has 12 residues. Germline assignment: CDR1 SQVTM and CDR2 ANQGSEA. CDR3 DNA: TGCAGCGTTGGGGCAGGGGGGGACGAGCAGTACTTC. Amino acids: CSVGAGGDEQYF.

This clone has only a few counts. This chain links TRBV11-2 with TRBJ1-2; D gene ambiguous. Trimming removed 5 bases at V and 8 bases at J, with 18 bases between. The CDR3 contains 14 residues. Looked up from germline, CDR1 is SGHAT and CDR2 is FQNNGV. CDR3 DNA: TGTGCCAGCAGCCCTGGACCGAACGGACTGGGCTACACCTTC. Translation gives CASSPGPNGLGYTF.

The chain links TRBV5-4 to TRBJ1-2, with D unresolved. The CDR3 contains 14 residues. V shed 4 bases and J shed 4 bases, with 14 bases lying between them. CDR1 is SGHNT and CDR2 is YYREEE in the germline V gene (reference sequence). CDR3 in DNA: TGTGCCAGCAGCCTTATGGGCACTTCCTATGGCTACACCTTC. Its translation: CASSLMGTSYGYTF.